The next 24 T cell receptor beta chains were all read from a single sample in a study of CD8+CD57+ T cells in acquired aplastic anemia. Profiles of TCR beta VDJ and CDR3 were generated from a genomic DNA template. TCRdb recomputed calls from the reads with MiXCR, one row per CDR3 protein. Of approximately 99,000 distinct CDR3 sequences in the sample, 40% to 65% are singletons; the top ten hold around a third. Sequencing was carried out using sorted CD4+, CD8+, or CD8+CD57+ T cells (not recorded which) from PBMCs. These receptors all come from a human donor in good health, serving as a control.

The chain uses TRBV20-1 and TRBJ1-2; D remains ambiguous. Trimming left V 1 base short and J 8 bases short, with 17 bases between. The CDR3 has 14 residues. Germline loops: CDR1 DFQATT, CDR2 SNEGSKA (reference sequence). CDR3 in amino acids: CSARAASGAGGYTF. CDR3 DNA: TGCAGTGCTAGAGCTGCCTCAGGAGCTGGGGGCTACACCTTC.

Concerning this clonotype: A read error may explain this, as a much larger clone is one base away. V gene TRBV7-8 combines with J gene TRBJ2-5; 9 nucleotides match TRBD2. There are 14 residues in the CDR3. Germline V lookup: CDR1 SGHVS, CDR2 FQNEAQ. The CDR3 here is CASSLEAGGETRYF. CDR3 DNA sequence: TGTGCCAGCAGCTTAGAGGCGGGAGGGGAGACCCGGTACTTC.

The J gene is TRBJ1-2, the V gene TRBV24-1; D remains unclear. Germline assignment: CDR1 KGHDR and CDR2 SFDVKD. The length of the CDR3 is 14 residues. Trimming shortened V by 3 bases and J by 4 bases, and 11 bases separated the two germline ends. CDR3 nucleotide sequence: TGTGCCACCAGTGATGGCGGTCCCTCCTATGGCTACACCTTC. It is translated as CATSDGGPSYGYTF.

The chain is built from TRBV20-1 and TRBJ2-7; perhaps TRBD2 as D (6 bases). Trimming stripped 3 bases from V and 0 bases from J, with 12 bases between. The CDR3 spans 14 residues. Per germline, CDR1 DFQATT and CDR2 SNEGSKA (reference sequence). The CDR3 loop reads CSASGGLLSYEQYF. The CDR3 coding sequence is TGCAGTGCTAGTGGGGGACTCCTCTCCTACGAGCAGTACTTC.

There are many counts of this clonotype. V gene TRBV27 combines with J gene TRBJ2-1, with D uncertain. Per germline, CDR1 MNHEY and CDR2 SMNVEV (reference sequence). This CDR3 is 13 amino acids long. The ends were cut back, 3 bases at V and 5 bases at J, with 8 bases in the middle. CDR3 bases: TGTGCCAGCAGTTTCGGCGGAAACAATGAGCAGTTCTTC. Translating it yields CASSFGGNNEQFF.

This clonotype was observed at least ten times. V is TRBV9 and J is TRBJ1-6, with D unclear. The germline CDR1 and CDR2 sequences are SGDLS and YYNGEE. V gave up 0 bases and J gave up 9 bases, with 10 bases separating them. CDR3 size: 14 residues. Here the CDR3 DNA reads TGTGCCAGCAGCGTAGGGGTTCCTGGTTCACCCCTCCACTTT. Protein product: CASSVGVPGSPLHF.

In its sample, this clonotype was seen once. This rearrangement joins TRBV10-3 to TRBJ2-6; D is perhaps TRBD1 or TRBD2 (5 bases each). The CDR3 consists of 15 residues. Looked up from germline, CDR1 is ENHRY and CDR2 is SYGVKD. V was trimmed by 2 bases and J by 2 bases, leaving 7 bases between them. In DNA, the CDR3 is TGTGCCATCAGTGAGGGGGGTGCTGGGGCCAACGTCCTGACTTTC. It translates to CAISEGGAGANVLTF.

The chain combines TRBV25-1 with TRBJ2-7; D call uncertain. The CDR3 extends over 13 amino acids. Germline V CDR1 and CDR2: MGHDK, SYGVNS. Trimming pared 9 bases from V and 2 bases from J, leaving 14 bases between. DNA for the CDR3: TGTGCCAGTACCGCCGCGGATCCCTACGAGCAGTACGTC. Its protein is CASTAADPYEQYV.

The CDR3 coding sequence is TGCAGTGCCTTGGACAGGAGGGCGGATCAGCCCCAGCATTTT. Its translation is CSALDRRADQPQHF. V gene TRBV20-1 combines with J gene TRBJ1-5; TRBD1 matches 7 bases. There are 14 residues in the CDR3. V was clipped by 6 bases and J by 5 bases; unmatched bases: 10. From germline, CDR1 is DFQATT and CDR2 SNEGSKA (reference sequence).

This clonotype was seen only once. The CDR3 sequence is CASSPEDRASETQYF. For the CDR3, the DNA is TGTGCCAGTAGTCCCGAGGATCGCGCGAGCGAGACCCAGTACTTC. This chain joins TRBV19 and TRBJ2-5, with unresolved D. Germline lookup yields CDR1 LNHDA and CDR2 SQIVND (reference sequence). This CDR3 comprises 15 residues. Trimming removed 5 bases from V and 5 bases from J, with 18 bases in between. The variable domain in full, completed from reference TRBV19 and TRBJ2-5, reads DGGITQSPKYLFRKEGQNVTLSCEQNLNHDAMYWYRQDPGQGLRLIYYSQIVNDFQKGDIAEGYSVSREKKESFPLTVTSAQKNPTAFYLCASSPEDRASETQYFGPGTRLLVL.

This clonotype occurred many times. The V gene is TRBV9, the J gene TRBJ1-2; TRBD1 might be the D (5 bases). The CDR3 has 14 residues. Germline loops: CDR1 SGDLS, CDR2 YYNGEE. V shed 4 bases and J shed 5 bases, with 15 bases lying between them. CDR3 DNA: TGTGCCAGCAGCACCTCCGGGGGAAGTTATGGCTACACCTTC. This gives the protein CASSTSGGSYGYTF.

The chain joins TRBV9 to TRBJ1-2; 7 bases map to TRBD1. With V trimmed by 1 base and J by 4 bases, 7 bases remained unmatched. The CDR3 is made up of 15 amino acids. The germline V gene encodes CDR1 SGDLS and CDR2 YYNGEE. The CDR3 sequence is CASSVNRGWGYGYTF. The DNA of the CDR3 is TGTGCCAGCAGCGTAAACAGGGGATGGGGCTATGGCTACACCTTC.

The CDR3 DNA reads TGTGCCAGCAGCGCGCGGCAGGGAAACTACGAGCAGTACTTC. Residues: CASSARQGNYEQYF. The chain carries TRBV7-9 and TRBJ2-7; D might be TRBD1 (5 bases). Per the germline V gene, CDR1 is SEHNR and CDR2 is FQNEAQ (reference sequence). The CDR3 length is 14 residues. Trimming stripped 5 bases from V and 3 bases from J, with 14 bases between.

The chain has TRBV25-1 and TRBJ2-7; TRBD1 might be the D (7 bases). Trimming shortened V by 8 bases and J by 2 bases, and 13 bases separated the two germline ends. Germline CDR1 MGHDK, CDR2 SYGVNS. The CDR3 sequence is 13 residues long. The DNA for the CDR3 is TGTGCCAGCGCCAGGGGGGTAACCTACGAGCAGTACTTC. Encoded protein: CASARGVTYEQYF.

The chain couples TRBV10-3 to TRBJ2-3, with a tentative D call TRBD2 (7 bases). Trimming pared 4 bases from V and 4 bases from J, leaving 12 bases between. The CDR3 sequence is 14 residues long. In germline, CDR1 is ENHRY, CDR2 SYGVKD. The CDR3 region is CAISGPGGPDTQYF. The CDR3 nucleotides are TGTGCCATCAGTGGACCGGGGGGCCCAGATACGCAGTATTTT.

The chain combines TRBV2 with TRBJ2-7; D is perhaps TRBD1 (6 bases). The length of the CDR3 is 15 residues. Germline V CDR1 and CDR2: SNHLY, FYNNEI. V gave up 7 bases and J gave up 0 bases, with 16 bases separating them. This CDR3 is CASTRGRDNSYEQYF. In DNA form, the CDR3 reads TGTGCCAGCACTAGGGGCCGGGACAACTCCTACGAGCAGTACTTC.

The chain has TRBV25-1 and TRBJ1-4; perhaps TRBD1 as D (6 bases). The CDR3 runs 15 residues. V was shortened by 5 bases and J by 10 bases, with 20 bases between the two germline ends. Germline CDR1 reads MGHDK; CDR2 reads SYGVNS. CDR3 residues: CASSRDGSLRGKLFF. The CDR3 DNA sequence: TGTGCCAGCAGTCGAGATGGATCTCTCAGGGGAAAACTGTTTTTT.

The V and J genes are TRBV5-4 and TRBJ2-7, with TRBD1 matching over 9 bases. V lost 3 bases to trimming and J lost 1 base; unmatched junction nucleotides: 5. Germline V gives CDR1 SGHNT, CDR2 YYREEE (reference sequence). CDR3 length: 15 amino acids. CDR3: CASSWTGDSSYEQYF. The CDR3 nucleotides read TGTGCCAGCAGCTGGACAGGGGATTCATCCTACGAGCAGTACTTC.

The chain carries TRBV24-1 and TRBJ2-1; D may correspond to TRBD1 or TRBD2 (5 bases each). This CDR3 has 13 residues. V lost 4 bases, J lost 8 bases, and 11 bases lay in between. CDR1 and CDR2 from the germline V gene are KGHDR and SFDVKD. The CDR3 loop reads CATSDLRGDEQFF. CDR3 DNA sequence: TGTGCCACCAGTGACCTCCGGGGCGATGAGCAGTTCTTC.

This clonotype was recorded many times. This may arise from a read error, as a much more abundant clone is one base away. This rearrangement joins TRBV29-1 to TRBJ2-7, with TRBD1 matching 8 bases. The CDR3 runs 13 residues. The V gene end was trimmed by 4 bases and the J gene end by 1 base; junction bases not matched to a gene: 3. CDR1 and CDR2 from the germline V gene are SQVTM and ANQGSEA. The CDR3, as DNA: TGCAGCGTTGTATGGACAGGGTCCTACGAGCAGTACTTC. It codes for CSVVWTGSYEQYF.

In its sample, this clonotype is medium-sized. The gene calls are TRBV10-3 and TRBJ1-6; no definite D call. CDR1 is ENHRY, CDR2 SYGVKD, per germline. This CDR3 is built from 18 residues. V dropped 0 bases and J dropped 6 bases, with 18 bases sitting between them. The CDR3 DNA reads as TGTGCCATCAGTGAGTCTGGTGCGACCAGCTCGGGTAATTCACCCCTCCACTTT. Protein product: CAISESGATSSGNSPLHF.

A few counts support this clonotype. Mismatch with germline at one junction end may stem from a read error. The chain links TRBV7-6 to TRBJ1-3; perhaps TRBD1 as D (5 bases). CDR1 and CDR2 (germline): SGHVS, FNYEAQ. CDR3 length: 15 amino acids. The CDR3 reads CASGPTANSGNTIYF. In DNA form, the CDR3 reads TGCGCCAGCGGACCGACAGCCAACTCTGGAAACACCATATATTTT.

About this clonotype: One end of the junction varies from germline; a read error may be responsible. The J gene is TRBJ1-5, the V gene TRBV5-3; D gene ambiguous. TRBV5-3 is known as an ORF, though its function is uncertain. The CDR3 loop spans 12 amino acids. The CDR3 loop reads CASSFADQPQHF. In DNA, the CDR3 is TGTGCCAGCAGCTTTGCCGATCAGCCCCAGCATTTT.

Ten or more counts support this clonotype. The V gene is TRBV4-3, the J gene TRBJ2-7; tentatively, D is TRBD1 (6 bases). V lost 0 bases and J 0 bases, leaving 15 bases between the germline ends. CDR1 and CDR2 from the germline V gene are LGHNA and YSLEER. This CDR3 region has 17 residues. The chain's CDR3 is CASSQDPPGALSYEQYF. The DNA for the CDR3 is TGCGCCAGCAGCCAAGATCCCCCAGGGGCCCTCTCCTACGAGCAGTACTTC.